The entry that follows covers one T cell receptor (beta chain) sequence. The sample belongs to a study of blood T cell repertoires in COVID-19. Turning to the study itself: Italy, Spain and the United States were the sources of the convalescent and acute COVID-19 samples. PBMCs, B-cell-depleted T cells, or T cells were the source of the cDNA or gDNA that made up the material.

In the original analysis: Amplification of reference gene primers provided the estimated nucleated cell counts. Method: immunoSEQ multiplex PCR; TCRdb's copy keeps in-frame clones and lacks some. V and J calls plus clone size are reproduced from that table; the DNA served to infer D and trimming. The table shows hundreds of thousands of clones, with around 88% occurring only once. This CDR3 region has 14 residues. Trimming pared 1 base from V and 2 bases from J, leaving 8 bases between. In germline, CDR1 is SGHAT, CDR2 FQNNGV. The chain has TRBV11-2 and TRBJ2-5; D is ambiguous. The sequence was collected from an elderly man with acute or convalescent COVID-19. The sequenced sample was peripheral blood. CDR3 nucleotides: TGTGCCAGCAGCTTAGGTCTAACTCAAGAGACCCAGTACTTC. Amino acid sequence: CASSLGLTQETQYF.